A selection of T cell receptor beta chains follows, all from one sample in a study of OX40 agonist ivuxolimab in advanced cancers. The method was immunoSEQ multiplex PCR; TCRdb's version includes in-frame clones alone and lacks a portion of them. Of about 62,000 clones in the sample, nearly 95% were seen once. The sample consisted of CD4+ or CD8+ T cells sorted from blood, taken in a trial of the OX40 agonist ivuxolimab. These TCRs come from an adult with an advanced solid tumor such as melanoma, head and neck, liver or kidney cancer. The CDR3 runs from the conserved cysteine through the conserved F or W. D genes are given only for firm matches. The size entry is marked missing in some rows and otherwise reads once, few, many or a size class.

>TRBJ2-7|NA|13|TRBV6-5|NA
CASSAGPVYEQYF
TGTGCCAGCAGTGCCGGGCCCGTCTACGAGCAGTACTTC
>TRBJ2-7|NA|15|TRBV10-3|NA
CAIANSGSASYEQYF
TGTGCCATCGCCAACAGTGGGAGCGCGTCCTACGAGCAGTACTTC
>TRBJ1-6|TRBD1|17|TRBV5-1|once
CASSSGQGSSYNSPLHF
TGCGCCAGCAGCTCGGGACAGGGGAGCTCCTATAATTCACCCCTCCACTTT
>TRBJ2-7|NA|16|TRBV4-1|NA
CASSQDSGGAVYEQYF
TGCGCCAGCAGCCAAGATTCTGGCGGGGCCGTCTACGAGCAGTACTTC
>TRBJ2-3|NA|16|TRBV7-9|NA
CASTKGTSAYTDTQYF
TGTGCCAGCACCAAGGGGACCTCCGCCTACACAGATACGCAGTATTTT
>TRBJ2-3|NA|14|TRBV30|NA
CAWTLTRPTDTQYF
TGTGCCTGGACCCTAACTAGGCCCACAGATACGCAGTATTTT
>TRBJ2-7|TRBD2|14|TRBV5-6|once
CASSPGTSGYEQYF
TGTGCCAGCAGCCCTGGGACTAGCGGGTACGAGCAGTACTTC
>TRBJ2-1|NA|15|TRBV2|NA
CASSDSAYSYNEQFF
TGTGCCAGCAGTGACTCGGCATACTCCTACAATGAGCAGTTCTTC
>TRBJ1-1|NA|13|TRBV7-6|NA
CASSLGRATEAFF
TGTGCCAGCAGCTTAGGGAGGGCCACTGAAGCTTTCTTT
>TRBJ2-7|NA|13|TRBV7-9|NA
CASSTLTGYEQYF
TGTGCCAGCAGCACCCTGACCGGGTACGAGCAGTACTTC
>TRBJ2-7|TRBD1|19|TRBV5-4|NA
CASSLPRPGTGGVKYEQYF
TGTGCCAGCAGCTTGCCGCGTCCCGGGACAGGGGGCGTCAAATACGAGCAGTACTTC
>TRBJ1-1|NA|14|TRBV6-5|NA
CASSYYSQNTEAFF
TGTGCCAGCAGTTACTACTCTCAAAACACTGAAGCTTTCTTT
>TRBJ1-2|NA|16|TRBV9|NA
CASSVDSGEFNYGYTF
TGTGCCAGCAGCGTAGATTCGGGGGAGTTTAACTATGGCTACACCTTC
>TRBJ2-1|NA|15|TRBV2|NA
CASSEIALDYNEQFF
TGTGCCAGCAGTGAAATAGCGTTAGATTACAATGAGCAGTTCTTC
>TRBJ1-1|NA|14|TRBV27|NA
CASSFEAGGTEAFF
TGTGCCAGCAGTTTCGAAGCGGGTGGGACTGAAGCTTTCTTT
>TRBJ1-1|NA|15|TRBV4-2|NA
CASSQVSYGNTEAFF
TGTGCCAGCAGCCAAGTTAGTTATGGAAACACTGAAGCTTTCTTT
>TRBJ2-7|NA|14|TRBV7-3|NA
CASSPRDNAYEQYF
TGTGCCAGCAGCCCCAGGGACAACGCCTACGAGCAGTACTTC
>TRBJ2-3|NA|17|TRBV4-1|NA
CASSQGPYGRVGDTQYF
TGCGCCAGCAGCCAAGGACCGTATGGCAGGGTAGGAGATACGCAGTATTTT
>TRBJ2-1|TRBD2|15|TRBV2|NA
CASRPIAGFRDEQFF
TGTGCCAGCAGACCTATAGCGGGATTTAGAGATGAGCAGTTCTTC
>TRBJ2-1|NA|15|TRBV15|NA
CATSRDELAPNEQFF
TGTGCCACCAGCAGAGATGAACTAGCCCCCAATGAGCAGTTCTTC
>TRBJ2-7|TRBD2|15|TRBV16|NA
CASSHKGRGLGEQYF
TGTGCCAGCAGCCACAAAGGGAGGGGCCTCGGAGAGCAGTACTTC
>TRBJ2-7|TRBD1|15|TRBV9|NA
CASSVEQGASYEQYF
TGTGCCAGCAGCGTAGAGCAGGGGGCCTCCTACGAGCAGTACTTC